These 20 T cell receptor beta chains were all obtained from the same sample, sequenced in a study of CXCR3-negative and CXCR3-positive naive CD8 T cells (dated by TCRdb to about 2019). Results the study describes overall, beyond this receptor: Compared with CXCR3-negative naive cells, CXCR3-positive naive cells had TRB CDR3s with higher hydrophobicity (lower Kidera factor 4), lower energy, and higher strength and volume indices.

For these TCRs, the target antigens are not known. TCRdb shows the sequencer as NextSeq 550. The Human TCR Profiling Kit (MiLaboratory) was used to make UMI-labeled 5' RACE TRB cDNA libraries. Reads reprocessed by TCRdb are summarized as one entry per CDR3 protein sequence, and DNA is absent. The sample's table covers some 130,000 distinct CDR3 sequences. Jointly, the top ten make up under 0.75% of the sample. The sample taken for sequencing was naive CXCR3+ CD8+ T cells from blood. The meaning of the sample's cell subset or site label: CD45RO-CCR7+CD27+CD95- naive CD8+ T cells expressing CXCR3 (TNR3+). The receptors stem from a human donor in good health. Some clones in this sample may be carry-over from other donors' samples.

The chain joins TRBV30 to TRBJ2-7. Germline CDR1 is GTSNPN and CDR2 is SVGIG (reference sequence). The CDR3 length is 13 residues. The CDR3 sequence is CAWSVGNSYEQYF.

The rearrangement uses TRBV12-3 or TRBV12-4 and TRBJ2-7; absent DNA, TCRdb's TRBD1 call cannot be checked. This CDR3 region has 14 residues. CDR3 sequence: CASSLGHIPYEQYF.

CDR3 loop: CASSFGTTPQETQYF. The chain carries TRBV2 and TRBJ2-5; absent DNA, TCRdb's TRBD2 call cannot be checked. The CDR3 consists of 15 residues. CDR1 is SNHLY and CDR2 is FYNNEI in the germline V gene.

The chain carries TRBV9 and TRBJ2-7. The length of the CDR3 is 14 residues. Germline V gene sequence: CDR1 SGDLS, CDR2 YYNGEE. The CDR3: CASSSSDGSYEQYF.

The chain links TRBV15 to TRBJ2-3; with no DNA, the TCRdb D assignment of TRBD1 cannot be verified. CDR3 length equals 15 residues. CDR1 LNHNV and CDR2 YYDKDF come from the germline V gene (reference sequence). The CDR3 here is CATSSEGRSTDTQYF.

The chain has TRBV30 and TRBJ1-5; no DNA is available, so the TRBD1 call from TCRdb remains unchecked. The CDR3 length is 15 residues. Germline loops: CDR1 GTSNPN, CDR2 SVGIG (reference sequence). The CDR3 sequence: CAWSPGDYSNQPQHF.

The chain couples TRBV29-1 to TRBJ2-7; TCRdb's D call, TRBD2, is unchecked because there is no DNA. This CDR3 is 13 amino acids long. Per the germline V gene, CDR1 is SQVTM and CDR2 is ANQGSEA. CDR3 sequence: CSVVKAGRNEQYF.

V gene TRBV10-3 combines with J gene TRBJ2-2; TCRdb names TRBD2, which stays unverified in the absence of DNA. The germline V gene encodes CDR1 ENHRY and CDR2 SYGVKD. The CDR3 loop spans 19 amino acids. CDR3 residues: CAISESSTTSTANTGELFF.

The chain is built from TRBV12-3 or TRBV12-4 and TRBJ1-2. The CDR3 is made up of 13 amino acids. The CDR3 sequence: CASSFGVGYGYTF.

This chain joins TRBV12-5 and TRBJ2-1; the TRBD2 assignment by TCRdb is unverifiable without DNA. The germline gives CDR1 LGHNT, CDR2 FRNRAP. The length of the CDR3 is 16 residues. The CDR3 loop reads CASGLILAMDSNEQFF.

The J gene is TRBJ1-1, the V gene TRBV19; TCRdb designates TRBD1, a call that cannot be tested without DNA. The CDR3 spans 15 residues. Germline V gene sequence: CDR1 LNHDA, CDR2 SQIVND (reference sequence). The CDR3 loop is CASSIGGGHSGEAFF.

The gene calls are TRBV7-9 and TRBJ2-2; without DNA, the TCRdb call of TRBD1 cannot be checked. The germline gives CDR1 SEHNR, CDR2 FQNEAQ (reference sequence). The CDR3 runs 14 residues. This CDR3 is CASSRQGSTGELFF.

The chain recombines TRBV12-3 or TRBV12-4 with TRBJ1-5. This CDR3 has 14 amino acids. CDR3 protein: CASSFEGQYQPQHF.

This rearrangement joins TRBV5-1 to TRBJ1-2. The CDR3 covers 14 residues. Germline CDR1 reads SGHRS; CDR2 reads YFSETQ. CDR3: CASSLSQGQDGYTF.

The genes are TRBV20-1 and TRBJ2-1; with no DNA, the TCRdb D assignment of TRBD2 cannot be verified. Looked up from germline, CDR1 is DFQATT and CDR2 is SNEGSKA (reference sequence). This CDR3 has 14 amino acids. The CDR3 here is CSAREAGVLGEQFF.

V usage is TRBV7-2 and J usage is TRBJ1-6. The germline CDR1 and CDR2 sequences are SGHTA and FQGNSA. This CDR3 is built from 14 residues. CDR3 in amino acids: CASSFERANSPLHF.

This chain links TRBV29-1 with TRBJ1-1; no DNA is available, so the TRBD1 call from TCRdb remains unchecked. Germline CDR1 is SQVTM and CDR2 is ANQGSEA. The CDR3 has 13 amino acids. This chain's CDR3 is CSVDTGRGHWAFF.

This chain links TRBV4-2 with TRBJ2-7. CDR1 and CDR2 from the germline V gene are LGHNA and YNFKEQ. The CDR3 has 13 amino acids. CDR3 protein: CASSLWTAYEQYF.

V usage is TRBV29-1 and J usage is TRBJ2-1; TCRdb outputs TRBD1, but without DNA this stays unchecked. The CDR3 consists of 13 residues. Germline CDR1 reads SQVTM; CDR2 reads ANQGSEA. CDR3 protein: CSVEKGQGNEQFF.

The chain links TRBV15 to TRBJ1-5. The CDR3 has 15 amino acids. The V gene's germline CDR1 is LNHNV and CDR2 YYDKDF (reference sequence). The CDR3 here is CATSREGSGNQPQHF.